The 18 T cell receptor beta chains below all came from one sample that was sequenced in a study of blood T cell repertoires in COVID-19. Profiled with immunoSEQ multiplex PCR; TCRdb holds only in-frame clones, not every one. The data show 98,000 or so clones, roughly nine tenths seen once. Material: peripheral blood. These receptors all stem from a human donor in a cohort sampled during active COVID-19.

V and J are TRBV25-1 and TRBJ2-5; D gene uncertain. CDR3 length: 13 amino acids. CDR1 MGHDK and CDR2 SYGVNS come from the germline V gene. V was pared by 8 bases and J by 0 bases, with 10 bases between. The CDR3 coding sequence is TGTGCCAGCGGGCGTGAATACCAAGAGACCCAGTACTTC. The encoded protein is CASGREYQETQYF.

The chain recombines TRBV6-5 with TRBJ2-2, with 8 bases aligning to TRBD2. Germline V lookup: CDR1 MNHEY, CDR2 SVGAGI. There are 14 residues in the CDR3. V dropped 6 bases and J dropped 7; count of bases not matched to a gene: 7. As DNA, the CDR3 is TGTGCCAGCAGGGGCGCGGGGGGCGGCGGGGAGCTGTTTTTT. Translated, it gives CASRGAGGGGELFF.

The rearrangement uses TRBV19 and TRBJ1-1; possibly TRBD1 for D (5 bases). This CDR3 has 13 residues. CDR1 LNHDA and CDR2 SQIVND come from the germline V gene (reference sequence). The V and J ends lost 7 bases and 2 bases respectively, with 11 bases between them. Written as DNA, the CDR3 is TGTGCCAGTATACTACAGGCTAACACTGAAGCTTTCTTT. This codes for CASILQANTEAFF.

This chain connects TRBV5-4 to TRBJ1-5; TRBD1 might be the D (5 bases). The V and J ends lost 2 bases and 4 bases respectively, with 7 bases between them. This CDR3 region has 13 residues. In germline, CDR1 is SGHNT, CDR2 YYREEE (reference sequence). The CDR3 nucleotides are TGTGCCAGCAGCTTAGGGGTTAATCAGCCCCAGCATTTT. Translated, it gives CASSLGVNQPQHF.

The rearrangement uses TRBV19 and TRBJ2-1; 8 bases agree with TRBD2. The J segment lost 1 base and the V segment lost 3 bases, leaving 5 bases of the junction unmatched. Germline CDR1 reads LNHDA; CDR2 reads SQIVND (reference sequence). The CDR3 runs to 16 residues. Here the CDR3 reads CASSMFSGASYNEQFF. CDR3 bases: TGTGCCAGTAGTATGTTTAGCGGGGCTTCCTACAATGAGCAGTTCTTC.

The V call is TRBV5-4, the J call TRBJ2-3; possibly TRBD2 for D (6 bases). Trimming shortened V by 1 base and J by 2 bases, and 11 bases separated the two germline ends. Germline CDR1 reads SGHNT; CDR2 reads YYREEE (reference sequence). The CDR3 has 15 residues. The CDR3: CASSLRSGHTDTQYF. The CDR3 nucleotides are TGTGCCAGCAGCTTGAGAAGCGGGCACACAGATACGCAGTATTTT.

V and J are TRBV28 and TRBJ1-5, with 7 bases that match TRBD1. Trimming at V came to 5 bases and at J to 1 base, leaving 5 bases not matched to a gene. Germline CDR1 reads MDHEN; CDR2 reads SYDVKM. The CDR3 consists of 15 residues. The CDR3 protein is CASSIGTASNQPQHF. The CDR3 nucleotides read TGTGCCAGCAGTATAGGGACAGCCAGCAATCAGCCCCAGCATTTT.

The CDR3 is CASSYGEVREQYF. In DNA form, the CDR3 reads TGTGCCAGCAGCTACGGAGAGGTTCGCGAGCAGTACTTC. The genes are TRBV28 and TRBJ2-7; D remains unclear. V was cut by 6 bases and J by 6 bases, with 15 bases left in between. The CDR3 runs to 13 residues. CDR1 and CDR2 from the germline V gene are MDHEN and SYDVKM. Using reference TRBV28 and TRBJ2-7 for the parts outside the CDR3, the full variable domain is DVKVTQSSRYLVKRTGEKVFLECVQDMDHENMFWYRQDPGLGLRLIYFSYDVKMKEKGDIPEGYSVSREKKERFSLILESASTNQTSMYLCASSYGEVREQYFGPGTRLTVT.

The chain recombines TRBV4-3 with TRBJ1-4; D call uncertain. The CDR3 contains 19 residues. The germline V gene has CDR1 LGHNA and CDR2 YSLEER. V was trimmed by 0 bases and J by 10 bases, leaving 27 bases between them. CDR3 amino acids: CASSQESKTLIGPAGKLFF. CDR3 DNA: TGCGCCAGCAGCCAAGAATCCAAAACCCTAATCGGACCCGCGGGAAAACTGTTTTTT.

The CDR3 spells CAWSVQGGERETQYF. Here the CDR3 DNA reads TGTGCCTGGAGTGTACAAGGCGGGGAGCGGGAGACCCAGTACTTC. The J gene is TRBJ2-5, the V gene TRBV30, with D perhaps matching TRBD2 (6 bases). Germline-derived CDR1 and CDR2 are GTSNPN and SVGIG (reference sequence). The CDR3 contains 15 residues. Trimming removed 0 bases from V and 5 bases from J, with 16 bases in between.

The rearrangement links TRBV12-3 or TRBV12-4 to TRBJ2-3, with TRBD2 matching over 9 bases. V shed 6 bases and J 7 bases; nucleotides not matched to a gene: 5. There are 13 residues in the CDR3. CDR3 amino acids: CASSHGTSNTQYF. In DNA form, the CDR3 reads TGTGCCAGCAGCCATGGGACTAGCAATACGCAGTATTTT.

The chain combines TRBV19 with TRBJ1-3; tentatively, D is TRBD1 (5 bases). Trimming removed 7 bases from V and 0 bases from J, with 13 bases in between. The CDR3 spans 15 residues. The germline gives CDR1 LNHDA, CDR2 SQIVND (reference sequence). DNA for the CDR3: TGTGCCAGTAATTGGGGCCTTCGCTCTGGAAACACCATATATTTT. Its protein product is CASNWGLRSGNTIYF.

V gene TRBV6-5 combines with J gene TRBJ1-1, with a possible D match to TRBD1 (5 bases). The CDR3 extends over 15 amino acids. Germline V gives CDR1 MNHEY, CDR2 SVGAGI. Trimming took 6 bases from V and 5 from J, leaving 19 bases between them. Here the CDR3 DNA reads TGTGCCAGCAGCCTCGTGAGGGCAGGGAGGACTGAAGCTTTCTTT. Its translation is CASSLVRAGRTEAFF.

The J gene is TRBJ1-2, the V gene TRBV28; 10 nucleotides agree with TRBD1. Germline V lookup: CDR1 MDHEN, CDR2 SYDVKM. The CDR3 loop spans 15 amino acids. Losses at the gene ends were 6 bases for V and 8 bases for J; bases not matched to a gene: 12. CDR3 nucleotides: TGTGCCAGCAGGCCTCCCGGGACAGGGGTAGGGGGCTACACCTTC. Its protein product is CASRPPGTGVGGYTF.

The chain uses TRBV7-9 and TRBJ2-2; 14 nucleotides align to TRBD2. This CDR3 has 16 amino acids. The V and J ends lost 5 bases and 4 bases, in that order; junction bases with no gene match: 3. Per germline, CDR1 SEHNR and CDR2 FQNEAQ (reference sequence). The CDR3 nucleotides read TGTGCCAGCAGCCCGACTAGCGGGAGGGGCACCGGGGAGCTGTTTTTT. Translation gives CASSPTSGRGTGELFF.

This chain links TRBV27 with TRBJ2-1; 11 nucleotides align to TRBD2. Germline V CDR1 and CDR2: MNHEY, SMNVEV (reference sequence). This CDR3 comprises 15 residues. Losses at the gene ends were 6 bases for V and 4 bases for J; bases not matched to a gene: 5. The CDR3 DNA follows: TGTGCCAGCAGATTAGCGGGGGGGCTGTACAATGAGCAGTTCTTC. Amino acids: CASRLAGGLYNEQFF.

The chain is built from TRBV4-3 and TRBJ1-1; perhaps TRBD1 as D (6 bases). V lost 0 bases and J lost 1, with 12 bases in between. Germline lookup yields CDR1 LGHNA and CDR2 YSLEER. The CDR3 is 16 residues long. This CDR3 reads CASSQDRVGGNTEAFF. The CDR3 DNA follows: TGCGCCAGCAGCCAAGATCGAGTAGGGGGGAACACTGAAGCTTTCTTT.

The gene calls are TRBV5-1 and TRBJ2-6, with 7 positions matching TRBD1. Trimming cost V 4 bases and J 2 bases; bases outside gene matches: 6. The CDR3 contains 16 residues. CDR1 is SGHRS, CDR2 YFSETQ, per germline. The DNA for the CDR3 is TGCGCCAGCAGCCCTACAGGGGATCCTGGGGCCAACGTCCTGACTTTC. Amino acids: CASSPTGDPGANVLTF.